Listed here are 28 T cell receptor beta chains from one sample, sequenced in a study of radiotherapy plus CTLA-4 blockade in lung cancer. The repertoire was sequenced with immunoSEQ multiplex PCR; TCRdb's copy has only in-frame clones and lacks some. The sample lists tens of thousands of clones; roughly 80% were seen once. Sequencing used peripheral blood, obtained from a patient treated with radiotherapy plus ipilimumab. All receptors come from a human donor with non-small cell lung cancer who had stable disease on radiotherapy plus ipilimumab.

The chain is built from TRBV10-1 and TRBJ2-1; 10 positions agree with TRBD1. The CDR3 is 12 residues long. Germline V lookup: CDR1 WNHNN, CDR2 SYGVQD (reference sequence). Germline trimming cut 4 bases from V and 10 bases from J; bases unmatched to any gene: 1. The CDR3 DNA reads TGCGCCAGCAGTGGGACAGGGGGGGAGCAGTTCTTC. Protein product: CASSGTGGEQFF.

The V and J genes are TRBV5-4 and TRBJ1-1; a possible D gene is TRBD1 (5 bases). The CDR3 length is 13 residues. Per germline, CDR1 SGHNT and CDR2 YYREEE (reference sequence). Between the trimmed V and J ends, which lost 10 bases and 5 bases, there was a span of 18 bases. The CDR3 coding sequence is TGTGCCGGAGAATGGTCGGGGCGGACTGAAGCTTTCTTT. As protein: CAGEWSGRTEAFF.

This clone is judged medium-sized. This chain links TRBV5-4 with TRBJ1-6, with unresolved D. CDR1 and CDR2 from the germline V gene are SGHNT and YYREEE (reference sequence). V was trimmed by 3 bases and J by 7 bases, leaving 11 bases between them. The length of the CDR3 is 14 residues. CDR3 sequence reads: CASSSEASNSPLHF. The CDR3 DNA follows: TGTGCCAGCAGCTCCGAGGCCAGCAATTCACCCCTCCACTTT.

The chain recombines TRBV6-5 with TRBJ1-5; 9 bases map to TRBD1. V shed 6 bases and J 3 bases; nucleotides not matched to a gene: 6. In germline, CDR1 is MNHEY, CDR2 SVGAGI. CDR3 length: 15 amino acids. CDR3: CASRGDRVYNQPQHF. The CDR3 DNA follows: TGTGCCAGCAGGGGGGACAGGGTATACAATCAGCCCCAGCATTTT.

The J gene is TRBJ2-2, the V gene TRBV28; TRBD2 matches 8 bases. Germline V gene data show CDR1 as MDHEN and CDR2 as SYDVKM. The CDR3 totals 15 residues. The ends lost 6 bases at V and 4 bases at J; junction bases unmatched: 7. CDR3: CASRPGGVVTGELFF. The CDR3 DNA follows: TGTGCCAGCAGGCCCGGGGGGGTGGTCACCGGGGAGCTGTTTTTT.

The V gene is TRBV5-1, the J gene TRBJ2-7; TRBD2 is a possible D gene (6 bases). The CDR3 contains 14 residues. Germline V gene lookup returns CDR1 SGHRS and CDR2 YFSETQ. Trimming took off 4 bases at V and 7 bases at J, with 18 bases between the two ends. The CDR3 region is CASSRETGLREQYV. In nucleotides, the CDR3 is TGCGCCAGCAGCCGGGAGACTGGGTTGAGAGAGCAGTACGTC.

The genes are TRBV19 and TRBJ2-7; no firm D call. The CDR3 contains 15 residues. Trimming removed 3 bases at V and 2 bases at J, with 14 bases between. Germline CDR1 LNHDA, CDR2 SQIVND (reference sequence). The CDR3 is CASSIHGRPPYEQYV. CDR3 sequence (DNA): TGTGCCAGTAGTATCCACGGACGGCCACCCTACGAGCAGTACGTC.

The rearrangement joins TRBV9 to TRBJ2-7; no clear D. With 0 bases removed from V and 0 bases from J, the gap between germline ends came to 7 bases. In germline, CDR1 is SGDLS, CDR2 YYNGEE. This CDR3 contains 14 residues. The CDR3 loop is CASSVDYLSYEQYF. The CDR3 coding sequence is TGTGCCAGCAGCGTAGACTACCTCTCCTACGAGCAGTACTTC.

The J gene is TRBJ1-1, the V gene TRBV29-1, with D hard to call. The V and J ends lost 7 bases and 3 bases respectively, with 9 bases between them. The CDR3 has 11 amino acids. Germline V gene sequence: CDR1 SQVTM, CDR2 ANQGSEA. CDR3 in DNA: TGCAGCGGCCATTGGCACACTGAAGCTTTCTTT. Amino acids: CSGHWHTEAFF.

Here the CDR3 reads CASSQDRGGAQGEAFF. The CDR3 bases are TGCGCCAGCAGCCAAGATCGTGGGGGGGCGCAGGGTGAAGCTTTCTTT. V usage is TRBV4-1 and J usage is TRBJ1-1, with D possibly being TRBD1 (6 bases). There are 16 residues in the CDR3. V gave up 0 bases and J gave up 7 bases, with 18 bases separating them. Germline lookup yields CDR1 MGHRA and CDR2 YSYEKL.

The chain combines TRBV30 with TRBJ2-6; D may be TRBD1 or TRBD2 (6 bases each). Trimming cost V 2 bases and J 2 bases, with 16 bases left between them. This CDR3 spans 17 amino acids. Germline V gene data show CDR1 as GTSNPN and CDR2 as SVGIG (reference sequence). CDR3 coding DNA: TGTGCCTGGAGTTTGCCTGGGGGGCGGGCTGGGGCCAACGTCCTGACTTTC. The encoded protein is CAWSLPGGRAGANVLTF.

The chain links TRBV6-5 to TRBJ1-2, with D perhaps matching TRBD1 (6 bases). Trimming took off 5 bases at V and 5 bases at J, with 12 bases between the two ends. Germline V gene sequence: CDR1 MNHEY, CDR2 SVGAGI. The CDR3 sequence is 13 residues long. This chain's CDR3 is CASSADRFYGYTF. CDR3 in DNA: TGTGCCAGCAGTGCGGACAGATTTTATGGCTACACCTTC.

This sequence joins TRBV6-1 and TRBJ1-1, with TRBD1 matching 9 bases. The CDR3 contains 15 residues. CDR1 is MNHNS, CDR2 SASEGT, per germline. The J segment lost 4 bases and the V segment lost 4 bases, leaving 7 bases of the junction unmatched. The CDR3 nucleotides read TGTGCCAGCAGTGTCCAACAGGGGGCCGGCACTGAAGCTTTCTTT. Translation: CASSVQQGAGTEAFF.

J is TRBJ1-4 and V is TRBV6-1; 7 bases are a match to TRBD1. This CDR3 contains 12 residues. V was clipped by 7 bases and J by 14 bases; unmatched bases: 10. Germline V lookup: CDR1 MNHNS, CDR2 SASEGT. CDR3 DNA sequence: TGTGCCAGCAAGACAGGGACGGGGGTTCTGTTTTTT. Amino acids: CASKTGTGVLFF.

The chain links TRBV5-6 to TRBJ2-7; weak D call: TRBD1 (6 bases). Between the trimmed V and J ends, which lost 0 bases and 4 bases, there was a span of 11 bases. The CDR3 consists of 14 residues. Germline V gene sequence: CDR1 SGHDT, CDR2 YYEEEE. The CDR3 DNA follows: TGTGCCAGCAGCTTGGACGCCGGACAGTACGAGCAGTACTTC. The encoded protein is CASSLDAGQYEQYF.

V is TRBV4-3 and J is TRBJ1-2; possible D gene TRBD1, 5 bases. This CDR3 comprises 16 residues. CDR1 LGHNA and CDR2 YSLEER come from the germline V gene. Trimming removed 5 bases at V and 5 bases at J, with 21 bases between. CDR3 in amino acids: CASSTFPGENRYGYTF. CDR3 sequence (DNA): TGCGCCAGCAGCACCTTTCCGGGGGAAAATAGGTATGGCTACACCTTC.

CDR3 sequence: CASSSRQTLNTEAFF. In DNA form, the CDR3 reads TGTGCCAGCAGCTCGAGACAGACACTAAACACTGAAGCTTTCTTT. This sequence joins TRBV9 and TRBJ1-1; a weak D match, TRBD1 (5 bases). The CDR3 covers 15 residues. Trimming removed 4 bases at V and 2 bases at J, with 15 bases between. Germline V gene sequence: CDR1 SGDLS, CDR2 YYNGEE. The whole variable domain, filled in from reference TRBV9 and TRBJ1-1, reads DSGVTQTPKHLITATGQRVTLRCSPRSGDLSVYWYQQSLDQGLQFLIQYYNGEERAKGNILERFSAQQFPDLHSELNLSSLELGDSALYFCASSSRQTLNTEAFFGQGTRLTVV.

Details on this clone: One end of the junction fails to match germline, which may point to a read error. Other DNA sequences within the sample encode an identical CDR3. The chain has TRBV10-3 and TRBJ1-6; TRBD1 is a possible D gene (5 bases). Germline assignment: CDR1 ENHRY and CDR2 SYGVKD. This CDR3 has 14 residues. In nucleotides, the CDR3 is TGTGCAATCAGTGAGTCCGGGGGTAGTGTAACCCTCCACTTT. Amino acids: CAISESGGSVTLHF.

The J gene is TRBJ1-5, the V gene TRBV6-5, with TRBD1 as a possible D gene (5 bases). V was trimmed by 0 bases and J by 0 bases, leaving 6 bases between them. Per germline, CDR1 MNHEY and CDR2 SVGAGI. The CDR3 is made up of 15 amino acids. CDR3 nucleotide sequence: TGTGCCAGCAGTTACTCGGGGCTTAGCAATCAGCCCCAGCATTTT. Residues: CASSYSGLSNQPQHF.

The chain combines TRBV19 with TRBJ1-1; no reliable D call. CDR3 size: 14 residues. The germline CDR1 and CDR2 sequences are LNHDA and SQIVND (reference sequence). Trimming shortened V by 3 bases and J by 2 bases, and 10 bases separated the two germline ends. This CDR3 is CASSIDTINTEAFF. The CDR3 region has the DNA TGTGCCAGTAGTATTGACACCATTAACACTGAAGCTTTCTTT.

This clone showed up just a few times. This chain's CDR3 is CAISGGRRQETQYF. CDR3 nucleotides: TGTGCCATCAGCGGAGGACGGCGCCAAGAGACCCAGTACTTC. The V and J genes are TRBV10-3 and TRBJ2-5, with D perhaps TRBD2 (5 bases). Germline CDR1 and CDR2: ENHRY and SYGVKD. CDR3 size: 14 residues. Trimming pared 6 bases from V and 1 base from J, leaving 12 bases between.

V and J are TRBV7-3 and TRBJ2-1; D is perhaps TRBD2 (6 bases). Germline CDR1 reads SGHTA; CDR2 reads FQGTGA. CDR3 length: 14 residues. The germline V and J ends were trimmed by 0 bases and 8 bases, with 11 bases remaining between them. The CDR3 protein is CASSLTSGLDEQFF. The CDR3 DNA is TGTGCCAGCAGCTTAACCTCGGGACTCGATGAGCAGTTCTTC.

This clone is a singleton in its sample. An end of the junction differs from the germline gene, which may be a read error. The identical CDR3 is also encoded by other nucleotide sequences in the sample. The chain has TRBV6-1 and TRBJ2-3; D might be TRBD1 (5 bases). Germline loops: CDR1 MNHNS, CDR2 SASEGT. This CDR3 contains 15 residues. The CDR3 region has the DNA TGTGCCAGTAGTGAGGCAGGGTATTACACAGATACGCAGTATTTT. This sequence encodes CASSEAGYYTDTQYF.

The CDR3 bases are TGCGCCAGCAGCCAAGACTTTCGCGAGGGGAGCTCCTACGAGCAGTACTTC. Protein: CASSQDFREGSSYEQYF. This rearrangement joins TRBV4-3 to TRBJ2-7; either TRBD1 or TRBD2 may supply D (5 bases each). This CDR3 contains 17 residues. Between the trimmed V and J ends, which lost 0 bases and 0 bases, there was a span of 15 bases. Germline V lookup: CDR1 LGHNA, CDR2 YSLEER.

The rearrangement joins TRBV7-9 to TRBJ2-3, with TRBD1 matching 8 bases. Losses at the gene ends were 5 bases for V and 5 bases for J; bases not matched to a gene: 9. Looked up from germline, CDR1 is SEHNR and CDR2 is FQNEAQ (reference sequence). The CDR3 is 15 residues long. The DNA for the CDR3 is TGTGCCAGCAGCCTCCCCAGGGGGCCAGGAGATACGCAGTATTTT. It yields the protein CASSLPRGPGDTQYF.

The CDR3 nucleotides read TGTGCCAGCAGCTTAACAAATACGCGACAGGGGGGGTATGGCTACACCTTC. Translated: CASSLTNTRQGGYGYTF. The chain employs TRBV7-2 and TRBJ1-2, with 9 bases identical to TRBD1. The CDR3 has 17 amino acids. Germline V gives CDR1 SGHTA, CDR2 FQGNSA. Trimming cost V 2 bases and J 5 bases; bases outside gene matches: 12.

This clone was counted a single time. The rearrangement links TRBV30 to TRBJ1-6, with D uncertain. V was cut by 1 base and J by 6 bases, with 4 bases left in between. The CDR3 extends over 12 amino acids. CDR1 GTSNPN and CDR2 SVGIG come from the germline V gene (reference sequence). The chain's CDR3 is CAWSESNSPLHF. CDR3 nucleotides: TGTGCCTGGAGTGAGAGTAATTCACCCCTCCACTTT.

The chain carries TRBV6-5 and TRBJ1-5; weak D call: TRBD1 (6 bases). Per the germline V gene, CDR1 is MNHEY and CDR2 is SVGAGI. CDR3 length: 14 residues. V gave up 0 bases and J gave up 4 bases, with 7 bases separating them. The CDR3 loop reads CASSYSGANQPQHF. CDR3 DNA: TGTGCCAGCAGTTACTCGGGGGCTAATCAGCCCCAGCATTTT.